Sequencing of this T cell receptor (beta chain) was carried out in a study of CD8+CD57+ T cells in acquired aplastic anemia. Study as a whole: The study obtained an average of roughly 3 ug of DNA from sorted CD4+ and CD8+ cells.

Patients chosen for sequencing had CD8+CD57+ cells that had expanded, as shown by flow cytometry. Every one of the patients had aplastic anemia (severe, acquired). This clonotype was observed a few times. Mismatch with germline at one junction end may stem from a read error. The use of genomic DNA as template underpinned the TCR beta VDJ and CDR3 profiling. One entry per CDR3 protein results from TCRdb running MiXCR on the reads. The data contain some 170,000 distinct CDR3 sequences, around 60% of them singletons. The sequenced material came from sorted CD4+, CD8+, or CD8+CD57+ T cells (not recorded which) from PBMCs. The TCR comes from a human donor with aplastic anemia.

For the CDR3, the DNA is TGTGCTAGCAGCTTCAACAGGGAGTACGCGCAATACTTC. It is translated as CASSFNREYAQYF. The chain links TRBV7-7 to TRBJ2-7; TRBD1 might be the D (6 bases). The CDR3 extends over 13 amino acids. Germline CDR1 reads SSHAT; CDR2 reads FNYEAQ (reference sequence).